Sequencing of this T cell receptor (beta chain) was carried out in a study of blood T cell repertoires in COVID-19. The wider study: The study drew acute and convalescent COVID-19 samples from the United States, Italy and Spain. The cDNA or gDNA used as material had been derived from T cells, B-cell-depleted T cells, or PBMCs.

Germline V gives CDR1 SEHNR, CDR2 FQNEAQ (reference sequence). The CDR3 has 14 amino acids. J gave up 0 bases and V 6 bases, and 3 bases lay outside the gene matches. Original data processing: Scientists estimated how many nucleated cells there were by amplifying reference gene primers. TCRdb's table, derived via immunoSEQ multiplex PCR, lists solely in-frame clones and lacks some. The DNA was the basis for D and trimming; V, J and clone size are from that table. The sample consists of 200,000 or so clones, around four fifths of them appearing once. Sequencing used peripheral blood. This chain joins TRBV7-9 and TRBJ1-1; TRBD1 matches 8 bases. The receptor was isolated from a woman aged 60 to 75 who had recovered from COVID-19. For the CDR3, the DNA is TGTGCCAGCAGGCAGGACAGGGTGAACACTGAAGCTTTCTTT. Translating it yields CASRQDRVNTEAFF.